Detailed here is one TCR beta chain. Its antigen is currently not known. No much larger clonotype is one base removed from it; base qualities were not supplied. The immunoSEQ assay amplified TCRB CDR3 regions from approximately 2 micrograms of genomic DNA, or from all available DNA when less than that amount was available. For multiplex PCR, 60 forward primers for TCR V beta segments and 13 reverse primers for J beta segments were used. Synthetic control templates were spiked into each sample at limiting dilution to estimate reads per starting template. Reads of 87 bp were generated by sequencing on the Illumina HiSeq System. The paper's processing steps were these. To remove PCR and sequencing errors, closely related sequences were merged with a nearest neighbor algorithm. TCR overlap was measured as the percentage of unique tumor TCR beta sequences also present in the same patient's peripheral blood. TCRdb re-hosts the immuneACCESS table, in-frame sequences only. Its copies lack some clones; in the studies checked, an unresolved V gene accounts for under half of them, and the cause for the rest is not known. V and J calls plus clone size are reproduced from that table; the DNA served to infer D and trimming. A total of under 35,000 clones appear in this sample, approximately 91% of them only once. Of the sample, roughly 2% falls within the top ten clones.

From cysteine to phenylalanine, the CDR3 is 15 amino acids long. Of all the DNA, just the CDR3 is kept, 45 bases in frame from base 1. From V the trimming removes 0 bases and from J it removes 6 bases, while the gene matches leave 5 bases of the junction unaccounted for. Reading the germline V gene gives CDR1 SGHRS and CDR2 YFSETQ. Selection of patients required sufficient residual fresh-frozen tumor tissue and over two years of available survival data. Although molecular status otherwise differed among the glioblastoma patients, no patient had an isocitrate dehydrogenase mutation. PBMC were collected before vaccination, two weeks after the third vaccination, and at tumor progression if progression occurred. Genomic DNA was extracted with the Qiagen DNeasy Blood extraction Kit. The entry originates in a study of glioma-infiltrating T cells after dendritic cell vaccination (dated by TCRdb to 2016 to 2018). Looking at the study overall: The cohort comprised around 15 glioblastoma patients from Phase I and II dendritic cell vaccination trials, 9 newly diagnosed and 6 with recurrent disease. Each patient got three intradermal injections of the dendritic cell vaccine, spaced at biweekly intervals, in the arm below the axilla. Survival after dendritic cell vaccination was correlated with TCR sequencing metrics, including TIL content and tumor-blood repertoire overlap. Autologous tumor lysate-pulsed dendritic cell vaccination was administered to the patients between about 2003 and 2012. Tumor-infiltrating lymphocyte content was quantified and tumor and blood repertoires were compared in dendritic cell-vaccinated glioblastoma patients by deep sequencing of TCR beta CDR3 regions. The vaccine consisted of monocyte-derived dendritic cells cultured about seven days with IL-4 and GM-CSF, then pulsed overnight with autologous tumor lysate. Findings and caveats that apply to the study as a whole: No direct relationship between TCR clonality and survival was found, suggesting a diverse polyclonal response may matter. Longer time to progression and overall survival after dendritic cell vaccination were predicted by higher estimated pretreatment TIL content. The cohort was small and heterogeneous, with few patients having full blood and tumor sets and even fewer initial-recurrent tumor pairs. The three-group TCR overlap response model was characterized as speculative, and prospective validation of the model was stated to be required.

The sample here was blood, taken before dendritic cell vaccination. The TCR sequence derives from a human donor with glioblastoma. The rearranged segments are TRBV5-1 and TRBJ2-1, and TRBD2 matches 8 of the central bases. The bases are TGCGCCAGCAGCTTGGAAGCGGGGGTTACCAATGAGCAGTTCTTC. This gives the protein CASSLEAGVTNEQFF.